One and the same sample provided the 13 T cell receptor beta chains below, sequenced in a study of PD-L1 blockade in urothelial cancer (dated by TCRdb to about 2017). The library was made by the immunoSEQ multiplex PCR assay. Held by TCRdb, this immuneACCESS table contains in-frame sequences only and omits some clones. Under half of the omission traces to an unresolved V gene where checked; the cause of the rest is unknown. For this sample there are 45,000 to 70,000 clones; roughly 87% appear just once. The leading ten clones occupy about a sixth of the sample. This sample's time point label indicates: pretreatment peripheral blood. Material: PBMCs, obtained around atezolizumab (anti-PD-L1) treatment. These receptors were taken from a man between 65 and 79 years old with urothelial cancer.

V gene TRBV19 combines with J gene TRBJ1-5; TRBD1 aligns across 10 bases. The germline gives CDR1 LNHDA, CDR2 SQIVND (reference sequence). V gave up 6 bases and J gave up 3 bases; unmatched junction bases: 8. The length of the CDR3 is 16 residues. Written as DNA, the CDR3 is TGTGCCAGTAGGTTACGGACAGGGGGTATCAATCAGCCCCAGCATTTT. Protein product: CASRLRTGGINQPQHF. The variable domain in full, with the rest retrieved from reference TRBV19 and TRBJ1-5, is DGGITQSPKYLFRKEGQNVTLSCEQNLNHDAMYWYRQDPGQGLRLIYYSQIVNDFQKGDIAEGYSVSREKKESFPLTVTSAQKNPTAFYLCASRLRTGGINQPQHFGDGTRLSIL.

This clone occurred once. The V and J genes are TRBV11-3 and TRBJ2-1; 7 bases are shared with TRBD2. This CDR3 is built from 16 residues. CDR1 SGHNT and CDR2 YENEEA come from the germline V gene. Trimming cost V 1 base and J 7 bases; bases outside gene matches: 10. This CDR3 reads CASSLGTRMGGNEQFF. The CDR3 region has the DNA TGTGCCAGCAGCTTAGGAACCCGGATGGGGGGGAATGAGCAGTTCTTC. Together with reference TRBV11-3 and TRBJ2-1, the CDR3 gives the full variable domain: EAGVVQSPRYKIIEKKQPVAFWCNPISGHNTLYWYLQNLGQGPELLIRYENEEAVDDSQLPKDRFSAERLKGVDSTLKIQPAELGDSAVYLCASSLGTRMGGNEQFFGPGTRLTVL.

This rearrangement joins TRBV7-3 to TRBJ1-4, with TRBD1 matching over 7 bases. There are 16 residues in the CDR3. Germline V CDR1 and CDR2: SGHTA, FQGTGA. V lost 7 bases and J lost 5; bases outside the gene matches: 13. CDR3: CASTPGDRPLNEKLFF. The CDR3 DNA reads as TGTGCCAGCACCCCTGGGGACAGACCCTTGAATGAAAAACTGTTTTTT.

The rearrangement joins TRBV27 to TRBJ1-2, with D possibly TRBD1 on 6 matching bases. The V gene lost 0 bases and the J gene lost 4 bases, with 12 bases spanning the gap. The CDR3 is 15 amino acids. Germline V CDR1 and CDR2: MNHEY, SMNVEV (reference sequence). The CDR3 here is CASSLSLGAGYGYTF. The CDR3 DNA reads TGTGCCAGCAGTTTATCATTGGGGGCAGGCTATGGCTACACCTTC.

This clone has more than one count but fewer than ten. The chain combines TRBV5-1 with TRBJ2-7, with TRBD2 matching 11 bases. With V trimmed by 0 bases and J by 3 bases, 11 bases remained unmatched. Germline assignment: CDR1 SGHRS and CDR2 YFSETQ. This CDR3 spans 18 amino acids. In nucleotides, the CDR3 is TGCGCCAGCAGCTTGGATGGCCTAGCGGGAGGACCAGACTACGAGCAGTACTTC. Protein sequence: CASSLDGLAGGPDYEQYF.

The chain is built from TRBV28 and TRBJ2-2; D may be TRBD1 (6 bases). V was clipped by 5 bases and J by 6 bases, with 19 bases between them. CDR3 length equals 16 residues. Per germline, CDR1 MDHEN and CDR2 SYDVKM. CDR3 sequence reads: CASSLTIQGIAGELFF. The CDR3 DNA reads TGTGCCAGCAGTCTAACGATCCAGGGGATCGCCGGGGAGCTGTTTTTT.

The V gene is TRBV25-1, the J gene TRBJ2-3; TRBD2 might be the D (5 bases). Germline V lookup: CDR1 MGHDK, CDR2 SYGVNS. Between the trimmed V and J ends, which lost 4 bases and 5 bases, there was a span of 22 bases. This CDR3 has 17 residues. In DNA form, the CDR3 reads TGTGCCAGCAGTGGGTCTGGTGAGGGTCTTTCAGGAGATACGCAGTATTTT. As protein: CASSGSGEGLSGDTQYF.

V usage is TRBV10-1 and J usage is TRBJ2-7; 14 positions match TRBD2. The CDR3 spans 16 residues. V lost 4 bases to trimming and J lost 3 bases; unmatched junction nucleotides: 5. Germline loops: CDR1 WNHNN, CDR2 SYGVQD (reference sequence). The DNA for the CDR3 is TGCGCCAGCAGTGGTACGACTAGCGGGAGGGTCTACGAGCAGTACTTC. This codes for CASSGTTSGRVYEQYF.

This sequence joins TRBV5-1 and TRBJ2-2, with D possibly being TRBD1 (5 bases). Germline V gives CDR1 SGHRS, CDR2 YFSETQ. The CDR3 loop spans 15 amino acids. V lost 3 bases and J lost 0, with 9 bases in between. The CDR3 nucleotides are TGCGCCAGCAGCTACCGACAGCCGAACACCGGGGAGCTGTTTTTT. Its translation: CASSYRQPNTGELFF.

V gene TRBV13 combines with J gene TRBJ2-7; 8 nucleotides match TRBD2. Trimming cost V 2 bases and J 6 bases; bases outside gene matches: 9. Germline CDR1 reads PRHDT; CDR2 reads FYEKMQ (reference sequence). The CDR3 covers 15 residues. The CDR3 sequence: CASSLPGLGMSEQYF. CDR3 nucleotides: TGTGCCAGCAGCTTACCGGGACTAGGGATGTCCGAGCAGTACTTC.

The chain has TRBV6-1 and TRBJ2-7; 9 bases fit TRBD1. The ends lost 8 bases at V and 5 bases at J; junction bases unmatched: 7. The CDR3 length is 13 residues. Germline CDR1 and CDR2: MNHNS and SASEGT. The CDR3 loop is CASGQGTMHEQYF. In nucleotides, the CDR3 is TGTGCCAGCGGACAGGGGACAATGCACGAGCAGTACTTC.

The chain combines TRBV7-3 with TRBJ1-1; perhaps TRBD1 as D (5 bases). The CDR3 is 14 amino acids. Per the germline V gene, CDR1 is SGHTA and CDR2 is FQGTGA. The ends were cut back, 5 bases at V and 1 base at J, with 11 bases in the middle. CDR3 region: CASSLEGANTEAFF. As DNA, the CDR3 is TGTGCCAGCAGCCTAGAAGGGGCGAACACTGAAGCTTTCTTT.

The chain recombines TRBV10-3 with TRBJ2-3; D gene ambiguous. CDR1 is ENHRY, CDR2 SYGVKD, per germline. This CDR3 is built from 11 residues. Trimming stripped 4 bases from V and 5 bases from J, with 4 bases between. The CDR3 nucleotides are TGTGCCATCAGTGCGGGAGATACGCAGTATTTT. It codes for CAISAGDTQYF.